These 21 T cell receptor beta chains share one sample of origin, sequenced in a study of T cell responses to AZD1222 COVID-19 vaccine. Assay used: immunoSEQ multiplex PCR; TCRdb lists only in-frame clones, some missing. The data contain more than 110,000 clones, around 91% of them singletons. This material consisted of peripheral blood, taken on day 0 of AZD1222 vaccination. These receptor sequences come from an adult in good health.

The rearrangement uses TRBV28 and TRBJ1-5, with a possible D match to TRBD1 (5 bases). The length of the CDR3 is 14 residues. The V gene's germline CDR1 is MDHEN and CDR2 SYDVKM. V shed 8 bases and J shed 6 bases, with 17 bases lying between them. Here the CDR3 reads CASLPGQGIQPQHF. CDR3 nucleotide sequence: TGTGCCAGCTTACCGGGGCAGGGCATTCAGCCCCAGCATTTT. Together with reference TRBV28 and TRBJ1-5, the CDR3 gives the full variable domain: DVKVTQSSRYLVKRTGEKVFLECVQDMDHENMFWYRQDPGLGLRLIYFSYDVKMKEKGDIPEGYSVSREKKERFSLILESASTNQTSMYLCASLPGQGIQPQHFGDGTRLSIL.

The CDR3 coding sequence is TGTGCCAGCAGCGCGACAGGAAAATACGAGCAGTACTTC. Translating it yields CASSATGKYEQYF. The chain couples TRBV9 to TRBJ2-7; tentative D call: TRBD1 (6 bases). The CDR3 covers 13 residues. V was clipped by 3 bases and J by 4 bases, with 11 bases between them. Germline assignment: CDR1 SGDLS and CDR2 YYNGEE.

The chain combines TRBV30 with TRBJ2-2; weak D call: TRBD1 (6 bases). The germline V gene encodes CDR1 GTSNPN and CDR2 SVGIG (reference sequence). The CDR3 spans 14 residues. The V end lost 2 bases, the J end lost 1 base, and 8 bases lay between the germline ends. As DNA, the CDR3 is TGTGCCTGGAGTCAGGGGCGGAACACCGGGGAGCTGTTTTTT. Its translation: CAWSQGRNTGELFF. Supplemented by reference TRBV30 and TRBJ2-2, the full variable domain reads SQTIHQWPATLVQPVGSPLSLECTVEGTSNPNLYWYRQAAGRGLQLLFYSVGIGQISSEVPQNLSASRPQDRQFILSSKKLLLSDSGFYLCAWSQGRNTGELFFGEGSRLTVL.

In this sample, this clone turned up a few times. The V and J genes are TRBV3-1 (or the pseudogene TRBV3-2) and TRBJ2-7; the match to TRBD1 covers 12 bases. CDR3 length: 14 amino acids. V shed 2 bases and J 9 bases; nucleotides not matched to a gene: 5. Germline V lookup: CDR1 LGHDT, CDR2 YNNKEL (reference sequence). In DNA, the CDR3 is TGTGCCAGCAGCCAAAAAGGGACAGGGGGCCTGCAGTACTTC. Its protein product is CASSQKGTGGLQYF.

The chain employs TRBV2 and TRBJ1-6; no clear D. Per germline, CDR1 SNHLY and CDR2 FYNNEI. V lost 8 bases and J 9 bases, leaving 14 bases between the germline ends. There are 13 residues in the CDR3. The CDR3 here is CASQPQLSSPLHF. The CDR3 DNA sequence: TGTGCCAGCCAACCACAACTTTCTTCACCCCTCCACTTT. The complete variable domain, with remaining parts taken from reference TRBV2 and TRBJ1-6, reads EPEVTQTPSHQVTQMGQEVILRCVPISNHLYFYWYRQILGQKVEFLVSFYNNEISEKSEIFDDQFSVERPDGSNFTLKIRSTKLEDSAMYFCASQPQLSSPLHFGNGTRLTVT.

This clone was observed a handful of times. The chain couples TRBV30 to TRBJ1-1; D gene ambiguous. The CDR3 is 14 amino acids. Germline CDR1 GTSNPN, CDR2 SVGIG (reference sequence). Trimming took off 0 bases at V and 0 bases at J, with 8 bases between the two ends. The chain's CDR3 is CAWSVPRLNTEAFF. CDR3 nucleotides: TGTGCCTGGAGTGTACCTCGGCTGAACACTGAAGCTTTCTTT.

CDR3 nucleotides: TGTGCCAGCAGCCCAACCAGGGGAGATACTGATACGCAGTATTTT. Protein product: CASSPTRGDTDTQYF. The rearrangement links TRBV27 to TRBJ2-3; possibly TRBD1 for D (6 bases). The CDR3 consists of 15 residues. From germline, CDR1 is MNHEY and CDR2 SMNVEV (reference sequence). Trimming took off 6 bases at V and 6 bases at J, with 19 bases between the two ends.

This CDR3 is CASSERSGWDTEAFF. In nucleotides, the CDR3 is TGTGCCAGCAGTGAAAGGTCAGGGTGGGACACTGAAGCTTTCTTT. This chain uses TRBV6-1 with TRBJ1-1; D might be TRBD1 (5 bases). The CDR3 runs 15 residues. Trimming shortened V by 2 bases and J by 3 bases, and 13 bases separated the two germline ends. Germline-derived CDR1 and CDR2 are MNHNS and SASEGT.

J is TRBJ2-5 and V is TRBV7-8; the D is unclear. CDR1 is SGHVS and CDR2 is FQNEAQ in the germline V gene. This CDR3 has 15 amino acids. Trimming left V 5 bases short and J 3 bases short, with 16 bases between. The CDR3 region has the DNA TGTGCCAGCAGCCTCCTCCTCCGACAAGAAGAGACCCAGTACTTC. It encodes CASSLLLRQEETQYF.

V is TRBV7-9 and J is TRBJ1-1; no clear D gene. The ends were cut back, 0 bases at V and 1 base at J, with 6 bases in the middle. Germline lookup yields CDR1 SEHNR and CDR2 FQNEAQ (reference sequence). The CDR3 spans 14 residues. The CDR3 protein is CASSLAPSNTEAFF. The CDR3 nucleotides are TGTGCCAGCAGCTTAGCGCCATCGAACACTGAAGCTTTCTTT.

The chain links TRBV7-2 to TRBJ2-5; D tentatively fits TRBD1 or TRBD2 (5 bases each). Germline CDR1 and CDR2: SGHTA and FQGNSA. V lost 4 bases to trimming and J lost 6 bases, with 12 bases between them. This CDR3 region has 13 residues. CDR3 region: CASSSIPGQTQYF. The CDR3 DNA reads TGTGCCAGCAGCTCCATCCCGGGACAGACCCAGTACTTC. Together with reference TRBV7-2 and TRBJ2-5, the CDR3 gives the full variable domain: GAGVSQSPSNKVTEKGKDVELRCDPISGHTALYWYRQSLGQGLEFLIYFQGNSAPDKSGLPSDRFSAERTGGSVSTLTIQRTQQEDSAVYLCASSSIPGQTQYFGPGTRLLVL.

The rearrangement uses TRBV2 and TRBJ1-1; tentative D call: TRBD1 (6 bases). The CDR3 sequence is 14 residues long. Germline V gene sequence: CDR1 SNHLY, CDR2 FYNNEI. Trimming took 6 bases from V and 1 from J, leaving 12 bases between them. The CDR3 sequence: CASRLTDRNTEAFF. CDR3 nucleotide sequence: TGTGCCAGCAGATTGACGGACAGGAACACTGAAGCTTTCTTT.

The CDR3 DNA reads as TGTGCCAGCAGTTACTCATCGCCCCCCTACGAGCAGTACTTC. Encoded protein: CASSYSSPPYEQYF. The chain carries TRBV6-2 or TRBV6-3 and TRBJ2-7; D ambiguous. Trimming took 0 bases from V and 2 from J, leaving 8 bases between them. This CDR3 region has 14 residues. Germline CDR1 is MNHEY and CDR2 is SVGEGT.

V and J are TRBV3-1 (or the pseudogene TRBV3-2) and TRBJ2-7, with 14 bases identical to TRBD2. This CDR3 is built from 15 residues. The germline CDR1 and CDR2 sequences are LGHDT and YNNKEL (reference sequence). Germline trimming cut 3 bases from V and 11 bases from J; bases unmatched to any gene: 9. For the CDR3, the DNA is TGTGCCAGCAGCCAGCGGGGACTAGCGGGAGATTCGGAGTACTTC. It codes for CASSQRGLAGDSEYF.

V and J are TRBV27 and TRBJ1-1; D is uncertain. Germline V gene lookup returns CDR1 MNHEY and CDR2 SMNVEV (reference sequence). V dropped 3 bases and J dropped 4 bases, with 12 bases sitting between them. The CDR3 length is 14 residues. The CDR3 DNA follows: TGTGCCAGCAGTTTCTCAGCGATAAGCACTGAAGCTTTCTTT. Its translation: CASSFSAISTEAFF.

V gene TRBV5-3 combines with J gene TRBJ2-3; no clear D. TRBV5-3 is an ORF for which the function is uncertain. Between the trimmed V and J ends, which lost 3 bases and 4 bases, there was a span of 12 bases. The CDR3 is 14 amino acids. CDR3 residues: CARSSTRTSDTQYF. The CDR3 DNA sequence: TGTGCCAGAAGCTCAACCAGGACCTCAGATACGCAGTATTTT.

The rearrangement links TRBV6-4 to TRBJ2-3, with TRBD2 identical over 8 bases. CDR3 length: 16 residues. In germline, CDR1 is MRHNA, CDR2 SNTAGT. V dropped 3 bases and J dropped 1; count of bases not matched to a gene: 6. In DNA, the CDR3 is TGTGCCAGCAGTGAAGCCGGGACTAGGGGCACAGATACGCAGTATTTT. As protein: CASSEAGTRGTDTQYF.

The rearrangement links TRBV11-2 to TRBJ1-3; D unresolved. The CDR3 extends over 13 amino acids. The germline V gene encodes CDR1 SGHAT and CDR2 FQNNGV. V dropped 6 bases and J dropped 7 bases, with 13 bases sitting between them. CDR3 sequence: CASSPDNQNTIYF. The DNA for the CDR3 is TGTGCCAGCAGTCCAGATAACCAGAACACCATATATTTT.

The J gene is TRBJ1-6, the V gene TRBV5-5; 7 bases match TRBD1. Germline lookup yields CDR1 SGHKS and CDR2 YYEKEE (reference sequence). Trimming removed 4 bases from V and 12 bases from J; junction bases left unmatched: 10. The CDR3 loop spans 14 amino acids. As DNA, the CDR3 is TGTGCCAGCAGCCCCCAATTGGACAGGCAACCCCTCCACTTT. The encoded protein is CASSPQLDRQPLHF.

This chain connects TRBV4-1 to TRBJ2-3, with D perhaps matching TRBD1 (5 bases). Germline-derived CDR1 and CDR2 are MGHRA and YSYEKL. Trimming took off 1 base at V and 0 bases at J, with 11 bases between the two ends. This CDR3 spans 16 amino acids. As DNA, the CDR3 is TGCGCCAGCAGCCAAGCAAGGGGCAGGAGCACAGATACGCAGTATTTT. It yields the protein CASSQARGRSTDTQYF.

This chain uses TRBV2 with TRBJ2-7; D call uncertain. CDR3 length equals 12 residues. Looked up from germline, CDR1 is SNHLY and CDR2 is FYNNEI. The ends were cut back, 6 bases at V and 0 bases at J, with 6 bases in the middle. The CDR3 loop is CASRANSYEQYF. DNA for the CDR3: TGTGCCAGCAGAGCCAACTCCTACGAGCAGTACTTC. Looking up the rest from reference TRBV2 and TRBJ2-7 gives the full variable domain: EPEVTQTPSHQVTQMGQEVILRCVPISNHLYFYWYRQILGQKVEFLVSFYNNEISEKSEIFDDQFSVERPDGSNFTLKIRSTKLEDSAMYFCASRANSYEQYFGPGTRLTVT.